These 19 T cell receptor beta chains were sequenced from one sample in a study of OX40 agonist ivuxolimab in advanced cancers. Assay used: immunoSEQ multiplex PCR; TCRdb lists only in-frame clones, some missing. The sample includes 90,000 to 120,000 clones, around 93% of them seen just once. The starting material was CD4+ or CD8+ T cells sorted from blood, obtained in a trial of the OX40 agonist ivuxolimab. The receptors derive from an adult with an advanced solid tumor such as melanoma, head and neck, liver or kidney cancer.

The CDR3: CASSVYGRHNEQFF. DNA for the CDR3: TGTGCCAGCAGTGTTTATGGCCGACACAATGAGCAGTTCTTC. The gene calls are TRBV7-3 and TRBJ2-1, with D hard to call. Germline assignment: CDR1 SGHTA and CDR2 FQGTGA. The CDR3 loop spans 14 amino acids. The germline V and J ends were trimmed by 6 bases and 5 bases, with 14 bases remaining between them.

The chain has TRBV18 and TRBJ2-3, with a tentative D call TRBD1 (6 bases). Germline V CDR1 and CDR2: KGHSH, LQKENI. The CDR3 has 14 residues. V was cut by 1 base and J by 6 bases, with 11 bases left in between. The chain's CDR3 is CASSPLRGIDTQYF. CDR3 coding DNA: TGTGCCAGCTCACCACTCAGGGGAATCGATACGCAGTATTTT.

This clone came up a few times. The V gene is TRBV18, the J gene TRBJ1-5; D is undetermined. The CDR3 sequence is 14 residues long. Per the germline V gene, CDR1 is KGHSH and CDR2 is LQKENI. Deletions cut 4 bases from V and 6 bases from J, with 13 bases between. The CDR3 protein is CASSQGRSGQPQHF. The CDR3 DNA sequence: TGTGCCAGCTCACAGGGCCGATCGGGTCAGCCCCAGCATTTT.

V gene TRBV18 combines with J gene TRBJ1-2, with 7 bases matching TRBD1. J lost 2 bases, V lost 4 bases, and 1 base had no gene match. Germline CDR1 is KGHSH and CDR2 is LQKENI. The CDR3 has 13 residues. CDR3 residues: CASSLDRNYGYTF. The CDR3 DNA sequence: TGTGCCAGCTCACTGGACAGGAACTATGGCTACACCTTC.

This sequence joins TRBV28 and TRBJ1-2, with unresolved D. V dropped 3 bases and J dropped 4 bases, with 12 bases sitting between them. This CDR3 has 14 amino acids. Germline-derived CDR1 and CDR2 are MDHEN and SYDVKM. CDR3 in amino acids: CASSFASSAYGYTF. For the CDR3, the DNA is TGTGCCAGCAGTTTCGCCAGTTCCGCCTATGGCTACACCTTC.

Points on this clone: Other DNA sequences in the sample encode the same CDR3. The rearrangement links TRBV18 to TRBJ1-1; the D gene is possibly TRBD1 (5 bases). Germline V gives CDR1 KGHSH, CDR2 LQKENI. Trimming left V 3 bases short and J 8 bases short, with 7 bases between. This CDR3 has 11 amino acids. CDR3 amino acids: CASSPQGEAFF. CDR3 DNA: TGTGCCAGCTCACCGCAGGGAGAAGCTTTCTTT.

This clone was seen a few times. This rearrangement joins TRBV5-1 to TRBJ2-4, with D perhaps TRBD1 (6 bases). Germline loops: CDR1 SGHRS, CDR2 YFSETQ. Between the trimmed V and J ends, which lost 4 bases and 7 bases, there was a span of 15 bases. The CDR3 sequence is 14 residues long. The CDR3 spells CASSAGERGNIQYF. The CDR3 DNA reads as TGCGCCAGCAGCGCAGGGGAGAGGGGGAACATTCAGTACTTC.

The rearrangement links TRBV9 to TRBJ2-2, with D hard to call. V was shortened by 0 bases and J by 3 bases, with 6 bases between the two germline ends. Looked up from germline, CDR1 is SGDLS and CDR2 is YYNGEE. The CDR3 is 14 residues long. The DNA for the CDR3 is TGTGCCAGCAGCGTAGGAGTTCACACCGGGGAGCTGTTTTTT. This encodes CASSVGVHTGELFF.

The chain combines TRBV5-1 with TRBJ2-7; D is uncertain. The CDR3 contains 14 residues. The germline CDR1 and CDR2 sequences are SGHRS and YFSETQ. V was cut by 0 bases and J by 2 bases, with 9 bases left in between. CDR3 loop: CASSLAPSTYEQYF. The CDR3 nucleotides read TGCGCCAGCAGCTTGGCCCCGTCGACCTACGAGCAGTACTTC.

This chain joins TRBV4-3 and TRBJ2-3, with 9 positions matching TRBD2. CDR3 length equals 15 residues. J was trimmed by 4 bases and V by 4 bases; bases with no gene match: 6. Germline V gene data show CDR1 as LGHNA and CDR2 as YSLEER. The DNA for the CDR3 is TGCGCCAGCAGCCTCCTTAGCGGGAGCGCAGATACGCAGTATTTT. It translates to CASSLLSGSADTQYF.

The V gene is TRBV28, the J gene TRBJ1-2; no reliable D call. The germline gives CDR1 MDHEN, CDR2 SYDVKM. The CDR3 length is 13 residues. The germline V and J ends were trimmed by 6 bases and 2 bases, with 10 bases remaining between them. The CDR3 region has the DNA TGTGCCAGCAGGCGTCCGGGGAACTATGGCTACACCTTC. It yields the protein CASRRPGNYGYTF.

This clone showed up just once. The chain couples TRBV6-1 to TRBJ1-5; D unclear. The CDR3 runs to 15 residues. The germline gives CDR1 MNHNS, CDR2 SASEGT. Trimming pared 8 bases from V and 6 bases from J, leaving 20 bases between. CDR3 DNA sequence: TGTGCCAGCCGCCGGAGCGCAGACTTCCCTCAGCCCCAGCATTTT. It codes for CASRRSADFPQPQHF.

This clone came up once. The chain uses TRBV18 and TRBJ1-2; D not certain. V lost 3 bases to trimming and J lost 8 bases, with 22 bases between them. There are 16 residues in the CDR3. CDR1 KGHSH and CDR2 LQKENI come from the germline V gene. The CDR3 here is CASSPSDGAKEKGYTF. CDR3 sequence (DNA): TGTGCCAGCTCACCGTCCGACGGTGCGAAAGAAAAAGGCTACACCTTC. The variable domain in full, completed from reference TRBV18 and TRBJ1-2, reads NAGVMQNPRHLVRRRGQEARLRCSPMKGHSHVYWYRQLPEEGLKFMVYLQKENIIDESGMPKERFSAEFPKEGPSILRIQQVVRGDSAAYFCASSPSDGAKEKGYTFGSGTRLTVV.

This clone was observed a single time. V and J are TRBV10-3 and TRBJ1-4; 8 nucleotides line up with TRBD1. V dropped 6 bases and J dropped 7; count of bases not matched to a gene: 7. In germline, CDR1 is ENHRY, CDR2 SYGVKD. This CDR3 spans 14 amino acids. The CDR3 DNA follows: TGTGCCATCAGCCTACAGGGGGGCGGTGAAAAACTGTTTTTT. Its translation is CAISLQGGGEKLFF.

V usage is TRBV5-1 and J usage is TRBJ1-3; no reliable D call. Per germline, CDR1 SGHRS and CDR2 YFSETQ. This CDR3 is built from 15 residues. Trimming took 0 bases from V and 0 from J, leaving 7 bases between them. Here the CDR3 DNA reads TGCGCCAGCAGCTTGGAAGGATACTCTGGAAACACCATATATTTT. Translating gives CASSLEGYSGNTIYF.

As to this clone: The sample holds other DNA sequences that translate to the same CDR3. The chain has TRBV4-2 and TRBJ1-1; 7 bases align to TRBD1. CDR1 LGHNA and CDR2 YNFKEQ come from the germline V gene. The junction had 13 bases not matched to a gene; V was cut back by 2 bases and J by 1 base. The CDR3 consists of 18 residues. The CDR3 loop reads CASSQSHLRQGRNTEAFF. The DNA for the CDR3 is TGTGCCAGCAGCCAATCCCATCTAAGACAGGGAAGGAACACTGAAGCTTTCTTT.

This clone was seen only once. CDR3 in amino acids: CASAKSNPETQYF. In nucleotides, the CDR3 is TGTGCCAGTGCTAAATCAAACCCGGAGACCCAGTACTTC. V is TRBV28 and J is TRBJ2-5, with unresolved D. CDR3 length: 13 residues. The V gene's germline CDR1 is MDHEN and CDR2 SYDVKM. V was clipped by 9 bases and J by 5 bases, with 16 bases between them.

This clone was counted a single time. The J gene is TRBJ2-7, the V gene TRBV6-5; 7 bases are shared with TRBD1. CDR3 length: 14 amino acids. V lost 5 bases, J lost 1 base, and 5 bases stayed unmatched. In germline, CDR1 is MNHEY, CDR2 SVGAGI. The CDR3 bases are TGTGCCAGCAGTGGAAACAGGGGTTCCTACGAGCAGTACTTC. It codes for CASSGNRGSYEQYF.

The rearrangement links TRBV5-1 to TRBJ2-3; no firm D call. The germline gives CDR1 SGHRS, CDR2 YFSETQ. Trimming left V 3 bases short and J 7 bases short, with 15 bases between. There are 14 residues in the CDR3. This CDR3 is CASSSGDSTHTQYF. Here the CDR3 DNA reads TGCGCCAGCAGCTCCGGAGACTCCACCCATACGCAGTATTTT.